Each of the 2 T cell receptor beta chains below was sequenced from the same sample in a study of CD8+ T cells in alopecia areata. Investigators isolated RNA and reverse transcribed it into cDNA to act as the sequencing template. The repertoire was sequenced with immunoSEQ multiplex PCR; TCRdb's copy has only in-frame clones and lacks some. The data contain approximately 120,000 clones, less than 50% of them singletons. The sequencing input was NKG2D-low CD8+ T cells sorted from blood. The receptors here all came from a human donor with alopecia areata.

The chain is built from TRBV29-1 and TRBJ2-1; weak D call: TRBD1 (7 bases). V was cut by 4 bases and J by 6 bases, with 16 bases left in between. The CDR3 runs to 14 residues. CDR1 SQVTM and CDR2 ANQGSEA come from the germline V gene. The DNA of the CDR3 is TGCAGCGTTGTCGGGGGACAGTCTCGCAATGAGCAGTTCTTC. Translation: CSVVGGQSRNEQFF.

In this sample, this clone turned up once. This chain uses TRBV27 with TRBJ2-7; 10 bases line up with TRBD2. CDR1 and CDR2 from the germline V gene are MNHEY and SMNVEV (reference sequence). The CDR3 consists of 14 residues. V was pared by 4 bases and J by 5 bases, with 5 bases of the junction left unmatched. The CDR3 DNA follows: TGTGCCAGCAGTTCCCTAGCGGGAGAAAACGAGCAGTACTTC. Encoded protein: CASSSLAGENEQYF.